This record concerns one T cell receptor (beta chain) sequence. One end of the junction is discordant with germline, which a read error may explain. Sample-barcoded 5' priming and a J-beta primer mix drove a second PCR of roughly 7 to 11 cycles. Each CDR3 protein is one row after TCRdb ran MiXCR on the 5' RACE reads. Of about 1.5 million distinct CDR3 sequences listed, approximately 42% are singletons. This record comes from a study of blood T cells in healthy people across ages. Germline assignment: CDR1 LGHNA and CDR2 YNFKEQ. The CDR3 runs to 15 residues. V and J are TRBV4-2 and TRBJ1-2; 11 bases align to TRBD1. Sequenced: blood. The receptor was derived from a woman aged 18-29 years in good health. CDR3 sequence: CASSQDWGQGGRYIF. The CDR3 DNA reads TGTGCCAGCAGCCAAGATTGGGGACAGGGGGGCCGCTACATCTTC.